The next 26 T cell receptor beta chains were all read from a single sample in a study of T cell responses to AZD1222 COVID-19 vaccine. TCRdb's copy holds only in-frame clones and misses some; the assay was immunoSEQ multiplex PCR. The sample yields about 130,000 clones, 75% to 90% seen once. This material consisted of peripheral blood, taken on day 0 of AZD1222 vaccination. The receptor source for this set is an adult in good health.

The chain carries TRBV2 and TRBJ1-4; TRBD1 aligns across 8 bases. V trimming: 6 bases; J trimming: 4 bases; junction bases outside the gene matches: 13. The CDR3 runs to 17 residues. CDR1 SNHLY and CDR2 FYNNEI come from the germline V gene. CDR3 DNA: TGTGCCAGCAGGACGGAAGGCAGGGGGCGCGGTAATGAAAAACTGTTTTTT. Translated: CASRTEGRGRGNEKLFF.

This chain joins TRBV3-1 (or the pseudogene TRBV3-2) and TRBJ2-2; D unclear. Germline V gives CDR1 LGHDT, CDR2 YNNKEL (reference sequence). The CDR3 loop spans 14 amino acids. The V end lost 4 bases, the J end lost 4 bases, and 10 bases lay between the germline ends. The CDR3 nucleotides read TGTGCCAGCAGCCGAAGTCGTGGCACCGGGGAGCTGTTTTTT. It is translated as CASSRSRGTGELFF.

V gene TRBV28 combines with J gene TRBJ2-3; 7 positions match TRBD1. CDR3 length equals 16 residues. The V gene end was trimmed by 2 bases and the J gene end by 2 bases; junction bases not matched to a gene: 7. Germline lookup yields CDR1 MDHEN and CDR2 SYDVKM. In DNA, the CDR3 is TGTGCCAGCAGTTTACGGGACAGACCCCCCACAGATACGCAGTATTTT. Its protein product is CASSLRDRPPTDTQYF.

As regards this clone: At the DNA level, this CDR3 is encoded by other sequences in the same sample as well. This rearrangement joins TRBV28 to TRBJ1-4; D gene unclear. Germline V CDR1 and CDR2: MDHEN, SYDVKM. V gave up 5 bases and J gave up 5 bases, with 6 bases separating them. This CDR3 spans 12 amino acids. CDR3 amino acids: CASSRLNEKLFF. In DNA form, the CDR3 reads TGTGCCAGCAGTCGCCTCAATGAAAAACTGTTTTTT.

The rearrangement joins TRBV5-1 to TRBJ2-3, with D possibly TRBD1 on 7 matching bases. Germline values: CDR1 SGHRS, CDR2 YFSETQ. Trimming pared 5 bases from V and 0 bases from J, leaving 22 bases between. The CDR3 has 18 residues. DNA of the CDR3: TGCGCCAGCAGGGCGGGACAGCTTAGCAACCCTAGCACAGATACGCAGTATTTT. This codes for CASRAGQLSNPSTDTQYF.

CDR3 sequence: CASSSRGPNQPQHF. The CDR3 coding sequence is TGTGCCAGCAGCTCCCGAGGGCCGAACCAGCCCCAGCATTTT. This chain connects TRBV7-8 to TRBJ1-5; no definite D call. V was trimmed by 4 bases and J by 7 bases, leaving 14 bases between them. The CDR3 length is 14 residues. The germline V gene has CDR1 SGHVS and CDR2 FQNEAQ.

This clone was seen only a few times. The chain is built from TRBV27 and TRBJ1-2; TRBD1 matches at 11 bases. The CDR3 consists of 15 residues. V dropped 5 bases and J dropped 3; count of bases not matched to a gene: 5. Germline CDR1 and CDR2: MNHEY and SMNVEV (reference sequence). CDR3 nucleotide sequence: TGTGCCAGCAGTCCCTCGGACAGGGGGCACTATGGCTACACCTTC. It specifies CASSPSDRGHYGYTF.

The chain recombines TRBV6-5 with TRBJ1-4; tentatively, D is TRBD1 (5 bases). The CDR3 has 14 amino acids. Germline loops: CDR1 MNHEY, CDR2 SVGAGI. V dropped 2 bases and J dropped 5 bases, with 9 bases sitting between them. The DNA of the CDR3 is TGTGCCAGCAGTTACGGACAAACGAATGAAAAACTGTTTTTT. Its protein is CASSYGQTNEKLFF.

The J gene is TRBJ1-5, the V gene TRBV7-2, with 9 bases fitting TRBD1. CDR3 size: 19 residues. The junction had 14 bases not matched to a gene; V was cut back by 1 base and J by 4 bases. The germline gives CDR1 SGHTA, CDR2 FQGNSA. The CDR3 sequence is CASSLGGQGIFSWNQPQHF. The DNA for the CDR3 is TGTGCCAGCAGCTTAGGTGGACAGGGGATTTTCAGTTGGAATCAGCCCCAGCATTTT.

The DNA of the CDR3 is TGTGCCAGCAGTTTATTCCTCCCGGACAGGGGGCAGGAAGGCTACACCTTC. Translation gives CASSLFLPDRGQEGYTF. The chain recombines TRBV28 with TRBJ1-2; 11 nucleotides line up with TRBD1. From germline, CDR1 is MDHEN and CDR2 SYDVKM. Trimming removed 1 base from V and 8 bases from J; junction bases left unmatched: 12. This CDR3 is built from 17 residues.

CDR3 protein: CASSEAGSSYGYTF. CDR3 coding DNA: TGTGCCAGCAGTGAAGCCGGGAGCAGCTATGGCTACACCTTC. The V and J genes are TRBV6-1 and TRBJ1-2; D gene ambiguous. V lost 0 bases and J 4 bases, leaving 9 bases between the germline ends. The CDR3 covers 14 residues. Looked up from germline, CDR1 is MNHNS and CDR2 is SASEGT.

The V call is TRBV19, the J call TRBJ2-7; D remains unclear. The germline gives CDR1 LNHDA, CDR2 SQIVND (reference sequence). This CDR3 region has 15 residues. The ends were cut back, 6 bases at V and 3 bases at J, with 18 bases in the middle. The CDR3 region is CASSLHAESGYEQYF. In DNA, the CDR3 is TGTGCCAGTAGCCTGCACGCTGAAAGTGGCTACGAGCAGTACTTC.

V and J are TRBV27 and TRBJ1-1; D is uncertain. The germline CDR1 and CDR2 sequences are MNHEY and SMNVEV (reference sequence). Deletions cut 2 bases from V and 1 base from J, with 17 bases between. This CDR3 comprises 17 residues. CDR3 nucleotide sequence: TGTGCCAGCAGTTTAACGAACCCCGGACTGGGGAACACTGAAGCTTTCTTT. Its protein product is CASSLTNPGLGNTEAFF.

The chain combines TRBV5-4 with TRBJ1-6, with TRBD1 as a possible D gene (5 bases). V lost 2 bases to trimming and J lost 5 bases, with 8 bases between them. Germline V gene data show CDR1 as SGHNT and CDR2 as YYREEE (reference sequence). The CDR3 is 14 residues long. The CDR3 DNA reads TGTGCCAGCAGCTTAGGCAGGGATAATTCACCCCTCCACTTT. Its translation is CASSLGRDNSPLHF.

This clone showed up just once. This rearrangement joins TRBV19 to TRBJ2-1; 7 nucleotides match TRBD1. Germline loops: CDR1 LNHDA, CDR2 SQIVND (reference sequence). The CDR3 spans 17 residues. V lost 5 bases and J lost 6; bases outside the gene matches: 16. For the CDR3, the DNA is TGTGCCAGTAGTCCCCTTGGGACAGCAATTTTTACCAATGAGCAGTTCTTC. Translation gives CASSPLGTAIFTNEQFF.

The table lists this clone with a count of one. This rearrangement joins TRBV6-5 to TRBJ2-2, with D possibly matching TRBD1 (5 bases). Germline V lookup: CDR1 MNHEY, CDR2 SVGAGI. Trimming cost V 6 bases and J 0 bases, with 11 bases left between them. This CDR3 is built from 15 residues. Here the CDR3 reads CASRTAIANTGELFF. CDR3 bases: TGTGCCAGCAGGACAGCTATCGCGAACACCGGGGAGCTGTTTTTT.

The chain employs TRBV7-9 and TRBJ1-1, with a possible D match to TRBD1 (5 bases). V was trimmed by 5 bases and J by 4 bases, leaving 11 bases between them. Per the germline V gene, CDR1 is SEHNR and CDR2 is FQNEAQ (reference sequence). The CDR3 extends over 13 amino acids. CDR3 nucleotide sequence: TGTGCCAGCAGCGAGGGGTATGGCACTGAAGCTTTCTTT. Translating it yields CASSEGYGTEAFF.

The rearrangement joins TRBV5-6 to TRBJ2-1, with D perhaps being TRBD1 or TRBD2 (6 bases each). V lost 2 bases and J 0 bases, leaving 12 bases between the germline ends. The germline V gene has CDR1 SGHDT and CDR2 YYEEEE. This CDR3 comprises 16 residues. In DNA form, the CDR3 reads TGTGCCAGCAGCTTCATGGGGGGCTTCTCCTACAATGAGCAGTTCTTC. This encodes CASSFMGGFSYNEQFF.

The chain joins TRBV5-1 to TRBJ2-7; D is ambiguous. The germline CDR1 and CDR2 sequences are SGHRS and YFSETQ. This CDR3 has 15 residues. The ends were cut back, 2 bases at V and 3 bases at J, with 15 bases in the middle. The CDR3 here is CASSFLGSEFYEQYF. The CDR3 DNA reads as TGCGCCAGCAGCTTTCTAGGGTCTGAGTTCTACGAGCAGTACTTC.

J is TRBJ2-7 and V is TRBV10-2; D possibly matches TRBD1 or TRBD2 (5 bases each). CDR3 size: 16 residues. In germline, CDR1 is WSHSY, CDR2 SAAADI. The V gene lost 5 bases and the J gene lost 6 bases, with 23 bases spanning the gap. This chain's CDR3 is CASSLQTGTLLREQYF. The CDR3 coding sequence is TGCGCCAGCAGTCTTCAGACCGGGACCCTCCTACGCGAGCAGTACTTC.

This clone appeared a single time. The rearrangement uses TRBV6-5 and TRBJ1-5; D unresolved. In germline, CDR1 is MNHEY, CDR2 SVGAGI. The CDR3 spans 13 residues. V gave up 8 bases and J gave up 3 bases, with 11 bases separating them. CDR3 nucleotide sequence: TGTGCCAGCCGCGGTTTAATCAATCAGCCCCAGCATTTT. Translated: CASRGLINQPQHF.

The gene calls are TRBV14 and TRBJ1-3; 9 positions match TRBD1. V lost 3 bases to trimming and J lost 2 bases; unmatched junction nucleotides: 11. The germline V gene has CDR1 SGHDN and CDR2 FVKESK. The CDR3 is 18 amino acids. This CDR3 is CASSHGYRGQGPGNTIYF. The DNA of the CDR3 is TGTGCCAGCAGCCACGGGTATCGGGGACAGGGACCTGGAAACACCATATATTTT.

The J gene is TRBJ2-1, the V gene TRBV6-1; no definite D call. The CDR3 extends over 16 amino acids. V was shortened by 2 bases and J by 0 bases, with 11 bases between the two germline ends. The germline gives CDR1 MNHNS, CDR2 SASEGT. As DNA, the CDR3 is TGTGCCAGCAGTGAAAGTCATGCAGGCTCCTACAATGAGCAGTTCTTC. Translating it yields CASSESHAGSYNEQFF.

This chain connects TRBV20-1 to TRBJ1-5, with a weak D call TRBD1 (5 bases). Between the trimmed V and J ends, which lost 3 bases and 4 bases, there was a span of 7 bases. There are 12 residues in the CDR3. The V gene's germline CDR1 is DFQATT and CDR2 SNEGSKA (reference sequence). The chain's CDR3 is CSASKGNQPQHF. In DNA, the CDR3 is TGCAGTGCTAGTAAGGGGAATCAGCCCCAGCATTTT.

The rearrangement joins TRBV4-1 to TRBJ1-1; no clear D. CDR1 MGHRA and CDR2 YSYEKL come from the germline V gene. The CDR3 covers 14 residues. Trimming left V 3 bases short and J 5 bases short, with 13 bases between. This CDR3 is CASSHILERTEAFF. The CDR3, as DNA: TGCGCCAGCAGCCACATTCTCGAGAGGACTGAAGCTTTCTTT.

The chain uses TRBV28 and TRBJ1-3; 10 bases are shared with TRBD1. V gave up 6 bases and J gave up 4 bases; unmatched junction bases: 15. Germline CDR1 reads MDHEN; CDR2 reads SYDVKM. This CDR3 comprises 18 residues. CDR3 residues: CASSLGTGEIFSGNTIYF. CDR3 nucleotides: TGTGCCAGCAGCTTAGGGACAGGGGAAATCTTTTCGGGAAACACCATATATTTT.